There are a few counts of the clone carrying this T cell receptor beta chain. Antigen specificity is unknown. Germline loops: CDR1 LNHNV, CDR2 YYDKDF (reference sequence). V trimming: 3 bases; J trimming: 8 bases; junction bases outside the gene matches: 4. The CDR3 contains 14 residues. These data are taken from a study of shared clonotypes between healthy human individuals. Broader study findings: The naive CD4 repertoires of a handful of donors were compared, and about 5% of clonotypes were shared.

The repertoire was sequenced with immunoSEQ multiplex PCR; TCRdb's copy has only in-frame clones and lacks some. The table has about 110,000 clones, over 65% seen once. The chain has TRBV15 and TRBJ1-4; TRBD1 agrees at 9 bases. This receptor was obtained from a woman aged 30 to 39 in good health. The material sequenced was memory CD8+ T cells sorted from blood. Subset here: CD45RO+ cells pooled with CCR7-negative TemRA cells. The CDR3 loop reads CATSRDRGSEKLFF. The CDR3 bases are TGTGCCACCAGCAGGGACAGGGGTAGCGAAAAACTGTTTTTT.